This TCR beta chain was obtained from a study of T cell repertoires in cytomegalovirus infection. About the research overall: Well-studied HLA-B-restricted epitopes and recently identified HLA-C-restricted epitopes of CMV were both used in the study. Through public TCR beta signatures, both CMV infection and matching HLA type were indicated.

Per the germline V gene, CDR1 is MNHEY and CDR2 is SMNVEV (reference sequence). V was clipped by 8 bases and J by 4 bases, with 21 bases between them. The CDR3 covers 15 residues. Note on this clonotype: Its specificity is not known.

TCRdb reprocessed the reads with MiXCR, giving one entry per CDR3 protein. Of approximately 1,000,000 distinct CDR3 sequences in the sample, around 30% are singletons; the top ten hold over 13%. The material was cultured CD8+ T cells from PBMCs, obtained from culture after CMV antigen stimulation. The chain uses TRBV27 and TRBJ2-7, with D possibly matching TRBD1 (5 bases). This clonotype originated in a human donor in good health (CMV status not recorded). Some clones in this sample may be carry-over from other donors' samples. CDR3 residues: CASEKRQGERYEQYF. The CDR3 DNA reads as TGTGCCAGCGAGAAACGGCAGGGTGAACGGTACGAGCAGTACTTC.